A single sample gave rise to the 26 T cell receptor beta chains below, sequenced in a study of technical replicates of blood from several donors. The repertoire was sequenced with immunoSEQ multiplex PCR; TCRdb's copy has only in-frame clones and lacks some. The data contain roughly 56,000 clones, 87% of them singletons. The sample was PBMCs. The source is a human donor in good health. Some clones in this sample may be carry-over from other donors' samples.

This sequence joins TRBV5-1 and TRBJ1-4; TRBD1 agrees at 7 bases. The CDR3 is 15 residues long. In germline, CDR1 is SGHRS, CDR2 YFSETQ. Trimming took 4 bases from V and 7 from J; bases not matched to a gene: 10. CDR3 in amino acids: CASSPTGEKGEKLFF. In DNA, the CDR3 is TGCGCCAGCAGCCCAACAGGGGAGAAGGGTGAAAAACTGTTTTTT. Together with reference TRBV5-1 and TRBJ1-4, the CDR3 gives the full variable domain: KAGVTQTPRYLIKTRGQQVTLSCSPISGHRSVSWYQQTPGQGLQFLFEYFSETQRNKGNFPGRFSGRQFSNSRSEMNVSTLELGDSALYLCASSPTGEKGEKLFFGSGTQLSVL.

The chain carries TRBV7-2 and TRBJ2-7; 8 nucleotides agree with TRBD1. The CDR3 totals 17 residues. Germline lookup yields CDR1 SGHTA and CDR2 FQGNSA. The J segment lost 5 bases and the V segment lost 1 base, leaving 13 bases of the junction unmatched. The CDR3 loop is CASSLGPRGPVVDEQYF. CDR3 bases: TGTGCCAGCAGCTTAGGCCCCAGGGGGCCCGTAGTCGACGAGCAGTACTTC. The full variable domain, with the rest looked up from reference TRBV7-2 and TRBJ2-7, is GAGVSQSPSNKVTEKGKDVELRCDPISGHTALYWYRQSLGQGLEFLIYFQGNSAPDKSGLPSDRFSAERTGGSVSTLTIQRTQQEDSAVYLCASSLGPRGPVVDEQYFGPGTRLTVT.

The J gene is TRBJ1-2, the V gene TRBV16; no clear D. Between the trimmed V and J ends, which lost 5 bases and 7 bases, there was a span of 11 bases. The CDR3 runs to 12 residues. Germline-derived CDR1 and CDR2 are KGHSY and FQNENV. Here the CDR3 reads CASSNSGFGYTF. CDR3 DNA: TGTGCCAGCAGCAACTCGGGGTTTGGCTACACCTTC.

V usage is TRBV13 and J usage is TRBJ1-4, with D perhaps TRBD1 (6 bases). The CDR3 loop spans 14 amino acids. In germline, CDR1 is PRHDT, CDR2 FYEKMQ (reference sequence). Trimming left V 7 bases short and J 6 bases short, with 15 bases between. CDR3 DNA: TGTGCCAGCACCGACGGGACAAGGGATGAAAAACTGTTTTTT. Its protein product is CASTDGTRDEKLFF.

In DNA form, the CDR3 reads TGCAGTGCTAGCTCAGGGTATGGCTACACCTTC. The encoded protein is CSASSGYGYTF. This chain uses TRBV20-1 with TRBJ1-2; possibly TRBD1 for D (5 bases). V gave up 3 bases and J gave up 5 bases, with 7 bases separating them. The CDR3 extends over 11 amino acids. Germline values: CDR1 DFQATT, CDR2 SNEGSKA (reference sequence).

The J gene is TRBJ2-5, the V gene TRBV7-8, with 15 nucleotides matching TRBD2. Germline V lookup: CDR1 SGHVS, CDR2 FQNEAQ. This CDR3 spans 17 amino acids. V was pared by 5 bases and J by 2 bases, with 6 bases of the junction left unmatched. CDR3: CASSQGLAGGRQETQYF. The CDR3 bases are TGTGCCAGCAGCCAAGGACTAGCGGGGGGGAGACAAGAGACCCAGTACTTC.

The chain uses TRBV7-3 and TRBJ2-1, with a possible D match to TRBD1 (6 bases). The V gene's germline CDR1 is SGHTA and CDR2 FQGTGA. V was trimmed by 1 base and J by 0 bases, leaving 10 bases between them. CDR3 length: 16 residues. CDR3 amino acids: CASSLRGGSSYNEQFF. The DNA of the CDR3 is TGTGCCAGCAGCTTAAGAGGGGGTAGCTCCTACAATGAGCAGTTCTTC.

J is TRBJ2-2 and V is TRBV7-3, with TRBD2 matching 9 bases. This CDR3 region has 15 residues. V lost 0 bases to trimming and J lost 6 bases; unmatched junction nucleotides: 2. Germline V gene lookup returns CDR1 SGHTA and CDR2 FQGTGA. The DNA for the CDR3 is TGTGCCAGCAGCTTAACTAGCGGGAGATCCGGGGAGCTGTTTTTT. Translation: CASSLTSGRSGELFF.

The chain employs TRBV6-6 and TRBJ1-5; D might be TRBD1 (6 bases). The germline gives CDR1 MNHNY, CDR2 SVGAGI (reference sequence). The CDR3 extends over 14 amino acids. Trimming left V 7 bases short and J 3 bases short, with 13 bases between. The CDR3 nucleotides read TGTGCCAGCATGGACAGAGCCACCAATCAGCCCCAGCATTTT. Residues: CASMDRATNQPQHF.

The chain carries TRBV7-3 and TRBJ2-1; D gene uncertain. Per germline, CDR1 SGHTA and CDR2 FQGTGA. The CDR3 loop spans 13 amino acids. V lost 1 base to trimming and J lost 8 bases, with 9 bases between them. CDR3 protein: CASSLSGQDEQFF. The CDR3 coding sequence is TGTGCCAGCAGCTTAAGTGGGCAGGATGAGCAGTTCTTC.

The chain links TRBV6-1 to TRBJ2-2; 7 nucleotides agree with TRBD2. CDR1 and CDR2 (germline): MNHNS, SASEGT. The CDR3 has 15 residues. The junction had 8 bases not matched to a gene; V was cut back by 4 bases and J by 6 bases. In DNA, the CDR3 is TGTGCCAGCAGTGGGGGAGGGTCCACCCCCGGGGAGCTGTTTTTT. Translating gives CASSGGGSTPGELFF.

The V gene is TRBV4-1, the J gene TRBJ2-3; D is unclear. This CDR3 spans 12 amino acids. Germline lookup yields CDR1 MGHRA and CDR2 YSYEKL. V shed 5 bases and J shed 6 bases, with 9 bases lying between them. CDR3: CASSNGPDTQYF. CDR3 bases: TGCGCCAGCAGCAATGGCCCCGATACGCAGTATTTT.

The chain joins TRBV7-6 to TRBJ2-7, with D perhaps matching TRBD2 (6 bases). The CDR3 sequence is 15 residues long. Germline V gives CDR1 SGHVS, CDR2 FNYEAQ. V dropped 5 bases and J dropped 4 bases, with 18 bases sitting between them. DNA of the CDR3: TGTGCCAGCAGCCCGGAGGGAGGTGGGGTTTACGAGCAGTACTTC. This codes for CASSPEGGGVYEQYF. Looking up the rest from reference TRBV7-6 and TRBJ2-7 gives the full variable domain: GAGVSQSPRYKVTKRGQDVALRCDPISGHVSLYWYRQALGQGPEFLTYFNYEAQQDKSGLPNDRFSAERPEGSISTLTIQRTEQRDSAMYRCASSPEGGGVYEQYFGPGTRLTVT.

The CDR3 sequence: CASSESSGRGTGELFF. CDR3 coding DNA: TGCGCCAGCAGTGAGAGTAGCGGGAGAGGTACCGGGGAGCTGTTTTTT. This rearrangement joins TRBV10-2 to TRBJ2-2; 9 bases line up with TRBD2. Trimming cost V 2 bases and J 5 bases; bases outside gene matches: 6. Germline CDR1 is WSHSY and CDR2 is SAAADI. The CDR3 is 16 residues long.

In this sample, this clone turned up a few times. Different DNA sequences within this sample yield the same CDR3. As DNA, the CDR3 is TGCGCCAGCAGCCCCAGCGGGGCCTACAATGAGCAGTTCTTC. It codes for CASSPSGAYNEQFF. The chain combines TRBV5-1 with TRBJ2-1, with 7 bases lining up with TRBD2. The CDR3 is 14 residues long. CDR1 is SGHRS and CDR2 is YFSETQ in the germline V gene. The V gene end was trimmed by 4 bases and the J gene end by 2 bases; junction bases not matched to a gene: 3.

The V gene is TRBV9, the J gene TRBJ1-1; no firm D call. Trimming removed 3 bases from V and 1 base from J, with 10 bases in between. CDR3 length equals 14 residues. Looked up from germline, CDR1 is SGDLS and CDR2 is YYNGEE. CDR3 DNA sequence: TGTGCCAGCAGCGCCCGGGAGTGGAACACTGAAGCTTTCTTT. Translation gives CASSAREWNTEAFF.

The chain has TRBV19 and TRBJ1-1, with 9 bases lining up with TRBD1. This CDR3 has 14 amino acids. V gave up 5 bases and J gave up 4 bases; unmatched junction bases: 5. The germline gives CDR1 LNHDA, CDR2 SQIVND (reference sequence). The CDR3 DNA reads as TGTGCCAGTAGTTTTGGGACAGGGCCCACTGAAGCTTTCTTT. Encoded protein: CASSFGTGPTEAFF.

This clone showed up just once. The chain uses TRBV5-4 and TRBJ2-4, with 10 positions matching TRBD1. This CDR3 is 14 amino acids long. Germline V lookup: CDR1 SGHNT, CDR2 YYREEE (reference sequence). The V and J ends lost 0 bases and 8 bases, in that order; junction bases with no gene match: 2. The CDR3 loop is CASSLGDRGHIQYF. DNA for the CDR3: TGTGCCAGCAGCTTGGGGGACAGGGGTCACATTCAGTACTTC.

Comments on this clone: Other nucleotide sequences from this sample produce the same CDR3. The rearrangement joins TRBV9 to TRBJ2-5, with TRBD2 matching over 7 bases. CDR1 is SGDLS, CDR2 YYNGEE, per germline. V dropped 2 bases and J dropped 5; count of bases not matched to a gene: 3. The CDR3 is 13 amino acids. The CDR3 is CASSVSGGETQYF. CDR3 in DNA: TGTGCCAGCAGCGTTTCCGGGGGGGAGACCCAGTACTTC.

CDR3 sequence reads: CASSRGGRGRLNEAFF. The CDR3 DNA reads TGTGCCAGCAGCCGCGGGGGGCGGGGACGACTGAATGAAGCTTTCTTT. The rearrangement uses TRBV14 and TRBJ1-1; tentative D call: TRBD1 (6 bases). Germline CDR1 SGHDN, CDR2 FVKESK. V lost 4 bases, J lost 7 bases, and 22 bases lay in between. The CDR3 contains 16 residues.

The genes are TRBV7-9 and TRBJ2-7; TRBD2 matches 8 bases. CDR3 length equals 15 residues. With 5 bases clipped from V and 1 base from J, the junction kept 7 bases outside the gene matches. CDR1 and CDR2 (germline): SEHNR, FQNEAQ (reference sequence). The CDR3 spells CASSLPAGVSYEQYF. Written as DNA, the CDR3 is TGTGCCAGCAGCCTGCCAGCGGGGGTGTCCTACGAGCAGTACTTC. Complete variable domain (other parts from reference TRBV7-9 and TRBJ2-7): DTGVSQNPRHKITKRGQNVTFRCDPISEHNRLYWYRQTLGQGPEFLTYFQNEAQLEKSRLLSDRFSAERPKGSFSTLEIQRTEQGDSAMYLCASSLPAGVSYEQYFGPGTRLTVT.

This clone was counted once. The chain links TRBV7-3 to TRBJ2-3, with D possibly matching TRBD2 (7 bases). V was pared by 4 bases and J by 6 bases, with 11 bases between. Germline lookup yields CDR1 SGHTA and CDR2 FQGTGA. This CDR3 is built from 13 residues. The CDR3 region is CASSWGGRDTQYF. The CDR3 DNA follows: TGTGCCAGCAGCTGGGGGGGGCGCGATACGCAGTATTTT.

The chain has TRBV5-1 and TRBJ1-2, with a weak D call TRBD1 (6 bases). This CDR3 comprises 13 residues. The V end was cut by 2 bases, the J end by 8 bases, with 13 bases between. CDR1 is SGHRS, CDR2 YFSETQ, per germline. The CDR3 sequence is CASSFDRLGGYTF. CDR3 in DNA: TGCGCCAGCAGCTTTGACAGGTTGGGAGGCTACACCTTC. The whole variable domain, remainder taken from reference TRBV5-1 and TRBJ1-2, is KAGVTQTPRYLIKTRGQQVTLSCSPISGHRSVSWYQQTPGQGLQFLFEYFSETQRNKGNFPGRFSGRQFSNSRSEMNVSTLELGDSALYLCASSFDRLGGYTFGSGTRLTVV.

J is TRBJ2-5 and V is TRBV5-6; 7 bases line up with TRBD2. The CDR3 is 15 residues long. From germline, CDR1 is SGHDT and CDR2 YYEEEE. V shed 2 bases, J shed 5 bases, and the junction held 9 bases outside the gene matches. As DNA, the CDR3 is TGTGCCAGCAGCTTCGGGGGAAGCGGGGCGGAGACCCAGTACTTC. Amino acid sequence: CASSFGGSGAETQYF. The variable domain in full, with the rest retrieved from reference TRBV5-6 and TRBJ2-5, is DAGVTQSPTHLIKTRGQQVTLRCSPKSGHDTVSWYQQALGQGPQFIFQYYEEEERQRGNFPDRFSGHQFPNYSSELNVNALLLGDSALYLCASSFGGSGAETQYFGPGTRLLVL.

This chain connects TRBV9 to TRBJ2-3; D possibly corresponds to TRBD2 (5 bases). The CDR3 totals 16 residues. Germline CDR1 is SGDLS and CDR2 is YYNGEE. V lost 1 base and J lost 5, with 17 bases in between. The CDR3 nucleotides are TGTGCCAGCAGCGTAATGAGCGGTCCCCGAGGAGATACGCAGTATTTT. Its translation is CASSVMSGPRGDTQYF.

The chain joins TRBV2 to TRBJ2-1, with 7 positions matching TRBD1. The CDR3 is 15 amino acids. Trimming at V came to 7 bases and at J to 0 bases, leaving 6 bases not matched to a gene. CDR1 is SNHLY and CDR2 is FYNNEI in the germline V gene. CDR3 sequence reads: CASTEGQTSYNEQFF. DNA for the CDR3: TGTGCCAGCACCGAGGGACAGACCTCCTACAATGAGCAGTTCTTC.